This record looks at one T cell receptor beta chain sequence and its context. The source of the sample is a study of shared clonotypes between healthy human individuals. The CDR3 extends over 12 amino acids. Trimming shortened V by 6 bases and J by 10 bases, and 10 bases separated the two germline ends. Per germline, CDR1 SGHAT and CDR2 FQNNGV. Libraries were prepared by immunoSEQ multiplex PCR; TCRdb keeps only in-frame clonotypes and omits some of them. There are some 2,000,000 clones in the sample; 90% to 95% occur only once, and 0.13% lies in the top ten. This TCR derives from a young man in good health. The source material was naive CD4+ T cells sorted from blood. Described subset: CD45RA+ positively selected. The gene calls are TRBV11-2 and TRBJ1-6; D remains unclear. This chain's CDR3 is CASSRLGSPLHF. CDR3 DNA: TGTGCCAGCAGTCGCTTGGGCTCACCCCTCCACTTT. The variable domain in full, completed from reference TRBV11-2 and TRBJ1-6, reads EAGVAQSPRYKIIEKRQSVAFWCNPISGHATLYWYQQILGQGPKLLIQFQNNGVVDDSQLPKDRFSAERLKGVDSTLKIQPAKLEDSAVYLCASSRLGSPLHFGNGTRLTVT.